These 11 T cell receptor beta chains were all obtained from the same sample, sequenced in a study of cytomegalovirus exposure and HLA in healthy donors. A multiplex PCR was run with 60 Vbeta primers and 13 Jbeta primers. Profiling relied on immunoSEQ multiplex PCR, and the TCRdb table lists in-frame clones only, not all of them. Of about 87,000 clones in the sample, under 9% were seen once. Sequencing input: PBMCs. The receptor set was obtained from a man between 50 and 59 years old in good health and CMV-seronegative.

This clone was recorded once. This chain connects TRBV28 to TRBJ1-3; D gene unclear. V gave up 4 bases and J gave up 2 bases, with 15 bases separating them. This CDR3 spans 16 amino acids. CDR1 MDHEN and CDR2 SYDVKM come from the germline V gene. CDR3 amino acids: CASSSLRGAAGNTIYF. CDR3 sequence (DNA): TGTGCCAGCAGTTCCCTTCGGGGTGCAGCTGGAAACACCATATATTTT.

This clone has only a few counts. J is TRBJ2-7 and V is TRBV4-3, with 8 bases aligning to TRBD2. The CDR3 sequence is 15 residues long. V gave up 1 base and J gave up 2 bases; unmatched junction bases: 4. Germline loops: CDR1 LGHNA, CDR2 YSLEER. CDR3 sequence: CASSQGLAGTYEQYF. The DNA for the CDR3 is TGCGCCAGCAGCCAAGGGCTAGCGGGTACCTACGAGCAGTACTTC.

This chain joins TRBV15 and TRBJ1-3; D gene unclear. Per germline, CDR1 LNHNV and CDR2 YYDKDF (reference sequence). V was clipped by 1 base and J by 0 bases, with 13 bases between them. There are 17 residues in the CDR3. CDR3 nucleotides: TGTGCCACCAGCAGAGTTGGCAGGATAGGCTCTGGAAACACCATATATTTT. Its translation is CATSRVGRIGSGNTIYF.

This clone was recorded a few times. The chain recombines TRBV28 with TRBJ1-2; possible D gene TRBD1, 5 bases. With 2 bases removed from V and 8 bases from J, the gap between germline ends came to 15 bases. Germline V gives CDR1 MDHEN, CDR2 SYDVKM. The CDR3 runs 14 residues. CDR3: CASSLGQGDAGYTF. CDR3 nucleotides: TGTGCCAGCAGTTTAGGGCAGGGCGATGCGGGCTACACCTTC.

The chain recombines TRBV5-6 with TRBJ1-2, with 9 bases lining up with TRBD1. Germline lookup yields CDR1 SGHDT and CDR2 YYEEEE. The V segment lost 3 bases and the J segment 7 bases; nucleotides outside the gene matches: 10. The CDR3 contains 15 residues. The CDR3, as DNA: TGTGCCAGCAGCTACCCGGGACAGGGATTTCGTGGCTACACCTTC. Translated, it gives CASSYPGQGFRGYTF.

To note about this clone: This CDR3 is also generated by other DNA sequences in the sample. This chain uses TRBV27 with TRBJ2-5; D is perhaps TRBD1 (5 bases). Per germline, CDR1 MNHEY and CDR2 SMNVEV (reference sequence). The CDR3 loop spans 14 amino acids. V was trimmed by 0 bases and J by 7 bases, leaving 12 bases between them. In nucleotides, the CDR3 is TGTGCCAGCAGTTTATCCGACAGCCGTCGGACCCAGTACTTC. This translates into CASSLSDSRRTQYF.

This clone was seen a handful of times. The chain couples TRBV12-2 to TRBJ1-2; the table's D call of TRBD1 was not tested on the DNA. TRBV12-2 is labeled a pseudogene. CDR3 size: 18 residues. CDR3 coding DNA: TGTGCAAGTCGCTTAGAACCCATGGGGCACAAAGCTAACTATGGCTACACCTTC. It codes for CASRLEPMGHKANYGYTF.

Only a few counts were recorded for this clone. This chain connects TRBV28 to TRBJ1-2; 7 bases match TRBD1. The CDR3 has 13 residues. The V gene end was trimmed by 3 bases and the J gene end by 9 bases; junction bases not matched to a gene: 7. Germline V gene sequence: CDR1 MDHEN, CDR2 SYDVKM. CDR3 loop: CASSLARTGSYTF. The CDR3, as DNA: TGTGCCAGCAGTTTGGCTCGGACAGGCAGCTACACCTTC.

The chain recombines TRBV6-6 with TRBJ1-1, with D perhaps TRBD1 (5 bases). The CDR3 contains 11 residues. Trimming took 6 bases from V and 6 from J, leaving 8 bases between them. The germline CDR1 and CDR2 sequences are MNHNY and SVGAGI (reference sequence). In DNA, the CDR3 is TGTGCCAGCAGCCAGGGCCCTGAAGCTTTCTTT. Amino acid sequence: CASSQGPEAFF.

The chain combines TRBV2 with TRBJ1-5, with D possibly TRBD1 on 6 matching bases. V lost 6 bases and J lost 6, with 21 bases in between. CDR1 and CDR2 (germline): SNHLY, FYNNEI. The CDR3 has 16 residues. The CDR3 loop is CASSLPGGQSSQPQHF. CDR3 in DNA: TGTGCCAGCAGCCTTCCCGGGGGGCAGTCCAGTCAGCCCCAGCATTTT.

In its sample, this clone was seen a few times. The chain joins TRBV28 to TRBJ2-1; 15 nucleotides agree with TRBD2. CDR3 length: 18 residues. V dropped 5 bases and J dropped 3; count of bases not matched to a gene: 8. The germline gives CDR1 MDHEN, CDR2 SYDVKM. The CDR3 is CASSPWGLAGGFYNEQFF. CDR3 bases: TGTGCCAGCAGTCCATGGGGACTAGCGGGAGGTTTCTACAATGAGCAGTTCTTC.